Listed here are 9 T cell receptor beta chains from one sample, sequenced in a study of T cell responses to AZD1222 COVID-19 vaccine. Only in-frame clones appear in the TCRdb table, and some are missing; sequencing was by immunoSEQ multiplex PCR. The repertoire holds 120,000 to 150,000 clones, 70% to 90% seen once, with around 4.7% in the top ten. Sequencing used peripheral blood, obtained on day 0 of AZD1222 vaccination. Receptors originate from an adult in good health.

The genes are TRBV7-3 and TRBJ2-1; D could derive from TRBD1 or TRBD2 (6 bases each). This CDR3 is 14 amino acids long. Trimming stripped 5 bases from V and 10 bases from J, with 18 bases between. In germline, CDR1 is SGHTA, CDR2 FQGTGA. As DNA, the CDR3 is TGTGCCAGCAGCGGGGGCGGGGACCCTAGAGAGCAGTTCTTC. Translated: CASSGGGDPREQFF.

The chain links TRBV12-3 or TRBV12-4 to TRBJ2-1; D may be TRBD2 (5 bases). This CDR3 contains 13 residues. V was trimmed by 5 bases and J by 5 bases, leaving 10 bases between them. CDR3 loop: CASSPGINNEQFF. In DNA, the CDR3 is TGTGCCAGCAGTCCCGGGATAAACAATGAGCAGTTCTTC.

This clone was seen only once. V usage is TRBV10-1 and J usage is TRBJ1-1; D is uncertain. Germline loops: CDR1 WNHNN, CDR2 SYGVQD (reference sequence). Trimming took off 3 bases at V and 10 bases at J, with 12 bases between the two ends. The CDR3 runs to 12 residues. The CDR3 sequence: CASSDSEAGAFF. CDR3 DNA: TGCGCCAGCAGTGATTCTGAGGCGGGAGCTTTCTTT.

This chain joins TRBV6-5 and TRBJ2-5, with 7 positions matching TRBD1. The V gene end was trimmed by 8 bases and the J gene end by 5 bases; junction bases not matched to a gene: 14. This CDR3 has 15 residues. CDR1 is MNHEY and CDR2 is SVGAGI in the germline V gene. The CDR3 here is CASRSTGLNGETQYF. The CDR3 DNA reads TGTGCCAGCCGTTCGACAGGGCTCAACGGGGAGACCCAGTACTTC.

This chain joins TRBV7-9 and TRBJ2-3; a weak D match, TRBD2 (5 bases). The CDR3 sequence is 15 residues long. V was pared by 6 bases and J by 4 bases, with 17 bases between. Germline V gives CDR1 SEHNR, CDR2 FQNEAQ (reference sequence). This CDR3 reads CASSAKRRLADTQYF. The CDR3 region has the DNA TGTGCCAGCAGTGCCAAGCGGCGGCTCGCAGATACGCAGTATTTT. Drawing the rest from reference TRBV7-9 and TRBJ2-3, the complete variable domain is DTGVSQNPRHKITKRGQNVTFRCDPISEHNRLYWYRQTLGQGPEFLTYFQNEAQLEKSRLLSDRFSAERPKGSFSTLEIQRTEQGDSAMYLCASSAKRRLADTQYFGPGTRLTVL.

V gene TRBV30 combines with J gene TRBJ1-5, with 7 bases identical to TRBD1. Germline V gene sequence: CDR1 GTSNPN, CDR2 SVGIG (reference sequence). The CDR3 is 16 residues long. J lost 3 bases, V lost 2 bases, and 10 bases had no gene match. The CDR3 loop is CAWSLNFRGANQPQHF. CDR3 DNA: TGTGCCTGGAGTTTGAACTTCAGGGGGGCCAATCAGCCCCAGCATTTT.

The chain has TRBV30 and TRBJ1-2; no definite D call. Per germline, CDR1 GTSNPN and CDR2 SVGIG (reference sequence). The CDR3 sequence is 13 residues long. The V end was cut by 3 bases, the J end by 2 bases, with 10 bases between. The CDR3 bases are TGTGCCTGGAGCCCGGGTCGGAACTATGGCTACACCTTC. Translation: CAWSPGRNYGYTF.

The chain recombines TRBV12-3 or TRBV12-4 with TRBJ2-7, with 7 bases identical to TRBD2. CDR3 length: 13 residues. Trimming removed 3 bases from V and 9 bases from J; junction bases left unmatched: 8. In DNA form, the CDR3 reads TGTGCCAGCAGTTTCGGGGAGGGGAGCATGCAGTACTTC. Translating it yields CASSFGEGSMQYF.

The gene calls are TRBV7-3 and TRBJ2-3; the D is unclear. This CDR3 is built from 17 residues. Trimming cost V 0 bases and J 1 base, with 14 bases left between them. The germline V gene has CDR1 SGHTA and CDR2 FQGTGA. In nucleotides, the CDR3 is TGTGCCAGCAGCTTAACGCAGCGAACCTTGGGCACAGATACGCAGTATTTT. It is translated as CASSLTQRTLGTDTQYF.